Sequencing of this T cell receptor beta chain was carried out in a study of T cell repertoires in cytomegalovirus infection. Study background: CMV infection and matching HLA type were both indicated by public TCR beta signatures.

This clonotype has a handful of counts. The target antigen is unknown. V lost 3 bases and J 0 bases, leaving 8 bases between the germline ends. CDR3 size: 14 residues. Per the germline V gene, CDR1 is MNHNS and CDR2 is SASEGT. TCRdb itself ran the reads through MiXCR, one entry per CDR3 protein. The sample lists about 180,000 distinct CDR3 sequences; about 17% were seen once. Study findings and constraints: Using cumulative public TCR beta family frequency, the authors identified those who carried CMV together with the relevant HLA. Clonotypes of TCR beta that were HLA-C-restricted and CMV-specific dominated the ex vivo response.

The sequence came from a human donor in good health (CMV status not recorded). Some clones in this sample may be carry-over from other donors' samples. V is TRBV6-1 and J is TRBJ1-1; D not resolved. Sequenced: CD8+ T cells from PBMCs. CDR3 DNA: TGTGCCAGCAGTGATAGGAAAGTGAACACTGAAGCTTTCTTT. Amino acid sequence: CASSDRKVNTEAFF.